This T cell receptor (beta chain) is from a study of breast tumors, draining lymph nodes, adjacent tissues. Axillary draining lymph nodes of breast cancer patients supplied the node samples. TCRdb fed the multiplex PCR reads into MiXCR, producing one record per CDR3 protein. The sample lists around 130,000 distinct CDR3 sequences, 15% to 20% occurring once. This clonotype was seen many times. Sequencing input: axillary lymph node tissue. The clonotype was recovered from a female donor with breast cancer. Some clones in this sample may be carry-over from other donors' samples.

In DNA, the CDR3 is TGCAGTGCTAGAGATCGCCTAGGGTTGGATGAGCAGTTCTTC. Its protein is CSARDRLGLDEQFF. The V gene is TRBV20-1, the J gene TRBJ2-1; D is unresolved. Germline V gene sequence: CDR1 DFQATT, CDR2 SNEGSKA (reference sequence). Trimming removed 0 bases at V and 8 bases at J, with 14 bases between. The CDR3 contains 14 residues.